Presented here are 2 T cell receptor beta chains from one specimen sequenced in a study of CXCR3-negative and CXCR3-positive naive CD8 T cells. The libraries of TRB cDNA were prepared using 5' RACE with UMI labels. TCRdb reprocessed the 5' RACE reads and stores each CDR3 protein as one record, lacking DNA. In all, the sample yields approximately 8,700 distinct CDR3 sequences. The specimen sequenced was naive CXCR3- CD8+ T cells from blood. Subset denoted: CD45RO-CCR7+CD27+CD95- naive CD8+ T cells lacking CXCR3 (TNR3-). The origin of the receptors is a human donor in good health. Some clones in this sample may be carry-over from other donors' samples.

J is TRBJ2-5 and V is TRBV7-9. CDR3 length: 14 amino acids. Germline V gene sequence: CDR1 SEHNR, CDR2 FQNEAQ (reference sequence). The CDR3 is CASSTTTYQETQYF.

The rearrangement joins TRBV6-5 to TRBJ2-3; as DNA is missing, the TRBD2 call by TCRdb cannot be tested. Per the germline V gene, CDR1 is MNHEY and CDR2 is SVGAGI. CDR3 size: 15 residues. CDR3 loop: CASSYSGRSTDTQYF.